Listed here are 23 T cell receptor delta chains from one sample, sequenced in a study of gamma-delta T cells after stem cell transplantation. TCRdb reran clone calling via CATT on the RT-PCR reads. The table lists some 1,700 delta-chain clones, 3.7% of them singletons. The sequencing input was gamma-delta T cells. The receptors were gathered from a human donor. It is not recorded whose cells these are; they may come from a transplant donor.

This clone occurred a few times. The V call is TRDV2, the J call TRDJ1, with TRDD3 matching 7 bases. The CDR3 sequence is 15 residues long. Germline V gene sequence: CDR1 GEAIGNYY, CDR2 EKD. J was trimmed by 0 bases and V by 1 base; bases with no gene match: 4. In DNA, the CDR3 is TGTGCCTGTGACACGGTGGGGGAAAACACCGATAAACTCATCTTT. This sequence encodes CACDTVGENTDKLIF.

With respect to this clone: Just one base apart from a much larger clone, this may be a read error. This CDR3 is also generated by other DNA sequences in the sample. The chain joins TRDV2 to TRDJ1; 10 bases agree with TRDD3. Trimming cost V 3 bases and J 2 bases; bases outside gene matches: 2. CDR3 size: 14 residues. Germline V gene data show CDR1 as GEAIGNYY and CDR2 as EKD. CDR3 nucleotide sequence: TGTGCCTGTGACCCACTGGGGGATACCGATAAACTCATCTTT. Translating gives CACDPLGDTDKLIF.

With regard to this clone: The junction departs from the called germline gene at one end, perhaps through a read error. This chain joins TRDV2 and TRDJ1; D unresolved. CDR3 size: 14 residues. Germline CDR1 reads GEAIGNYY; CDR2 reads EKD. In nucleotides, the CDR3 is TGTGCCCGTGACGCGTTGCTGGCGTCCGATAAACTCACCTTT. Protein product: CARDALLASDKLTF.

Points on this clone: A read error is possible here, since a much larger clone lies one base away. The CDR3 nucleotides read TGTGCCTGTGACACCGAGTGGGGGACTGAAGGCTCCTGGGACACCCGACATATGTTTTTC. Translation: CACDTEWGTEGSWDTRHMFF. The chain combines TRDV2 with TRDJ3; TRDD3 aligns across 7 bases. The length of the CDR3 is 20 residues. Germline assignment: CDR1 GEAIGNYY and CDR2 EKD.

A note on this clone: A much larger clone lies one base from this, so it may be a read error. The chain recombines TRDV2 with TRDJ3; 7 bases are a match to TRDD3. Germline-derived CDR1 and CDR2 are GEAIGNYY and EKD. V was pared by 0 bases and J by 2 bases, with 12 bases of the junction left unmatched. This CDR3 spans 20 amino acids. In DNA, the CDR3 is TGTGCCTGTGACACCGAGTGGGGGACTGAAGGCCCCTGGGACACCCGACAGATGTTTTTC. Translation: CACDTEWGTEGPWDTRQMFF.

In its sample, this clone is large. This same CDR3 is encoded by further DNA sequences in the sample. The V gene is TRDV2, the J gene TRDJ1, with 10 bases aligning to TRDD3. The CDR3 spans 19 residues. V was clipped by 0 bases and J by 0 bases; unmatched bases: 12. Germline V gene data show CDR1 as GEAIGNYY and CDR2 as EKD. The DNA of the CDR3 is TGTGCCTGTGACACCGTTTCCTCTACTGGGGGATCGTACACCGATAAACTCATCTTT. Amino acid sequence: CACDTVSSTGGSYTDKLIF.

By share of the sample, this clone is large. This CDR3 is also generated by other DNA sequences in the sample. The chain links TRDV2 to TRDJ3; 12 bases agree with TRDD3. With V trimmed by 3 bases and J by 2 bases, 4 bases remained unmatched. The CDR3 sequence is 18 residues long. The germline CDR1 and CDR2 sequences are GEAIGNYY and EKD. The CDR3 DNA reads TGTGCCTGTGACTCTGGGGGATACGGTACCTGGGACACCCGACAGATGTTTTTC. Translation gives CACDSGGYGTWDTRQMFF.

About this clone itself: This clone may be a read error of a much larger clone one base away. This sample also contains other DNA sequences that code for the same CDR3. The chain carries TRDV2 and TRDJ1, with TRDD3 matching 12 bases. CDR1 is GEAIGNYY and CDR2 is EKD in the germline V gene. The CDR3 has 14 residues. With 4 bases clipped from V and 5 bases from J, the junction kept 4 bases outside the gene matches. The CDR3 bases are TGTGCCTGTGATTCCCTGGGGGATACGGATAAACTCATCTTT. Protein: CACDSLGDTDKLIF.

As for this clone: A much larger clone lies a single base off, so this may be a read error. The rearrangement joins TRDV2 to TRDJ1; D possibly corresponds to TRDD3 (6 bases). CDR3 length: 15 amino acids. Germline V gene data show CDR1 as GEAIGNYY and CDR2 as EKD. CDR3 bases: TGTGCCTGTGGCACCGTAGGGGGAAACACCGATAAACTCATCTTT. It specifies CACGTVGGNTDKLIF.

This clone is medium-sized (0.01 to 0.1%). The V gene is TRDV2, the J gene TRDJ1; 8 bases align to TRDD3. The CDR3 has 17 residues. V shed 3 bases, J shed 0 bases, and the junction held 11 bases outside the gene matches. Per the germline V gene, CDR1 is GEAIGNYY and CDR2 is EKD. CDR3 coding DNA: TGTGCCTGTGACGCCTTACTGGGGGGTGCCTACACCGATAAACTCATCTTT. Residues: CACDALLGGAYTDKLIF.

This clone is deemed large. The same CDR3 arises from other DNA sequences in this sample as well. The chain uses TRDV2 and TRDJ1, with TRDD3 identical over 11 bases. This CDR3 has 20 amino acids. Germline V gene sequence: CDR1 GEAIGNYY, CDR2 EKD. V trimming: 3 bases; J trimming: 8 bases; junction bases outside the gene matches: 25. The CDR3 DNA follows: TGTGCCTGTGACTCGGTACTGGGGGATAAGCCGAATAGTATTCCCCGAAAACTCATCTTT. It codes for CACDSVLGDKPNSIPRKLIF.

There are a few counts of this clone. This probably arose from a read error, given a far larger clone one base away. V is TRDV2 and J is TRDJ1; 10 bases align to TRDD3. The CDR3 is made up of 17 amino acids. Germline CDR1 reads GEAIGNYY; CDR2 reads EKD. The chain's CDR3 is CACDNVGGDTKADELIF. For the CDR3, the DNA is TGTGCCTGTGACAATGTAGGGGGGGATACGAAGGCCGATGAACTCATCTTT.

This clone was observed a handful of times. The V gene is TRDV2, the J gene TRDJ3, with TRDD3 matching over 7 bases. Germline V gives CDR1 GEAIGNYY, CDR2 EKD. The CDR3 totals 20 residues. The V segment lost 2 bases and the J segment 0 bases; nucleotides outside the gene matches: 12. The DNA of the CDR3 is TGTGCCTGTGACAATACGGCTGGGGGTCCGAGCTCCTGGGACACCCGACAGATGTTTTTC. Translated: CACDNTAGGPSSWDTRQMFF.

This clone is large by share. The chain links TRDV2 to TRDJ3, with TRDD3 matching 11 bases. The germline CDR1 and CDR2 sequences are GEAIGNYY and EKD. The CDR3 is made up of 21 amino acids. With V trimmed by 0 bases and J by 0 bases, 9 bases remained unmatched. The DNA of the CDR3 is TGTGCCTGTGACACCATAATGGGGGATACGCGAGCCTCCTGGGACACCCGACAGATGTTTTTC. It translates to CACDTIMGDTRASWDTRQMFF.

This clone was counted only a few times. The chain links TRDV2 to TRDJ1; TRDD3 agrees at 10 bases. J lost 0 bases, V lost 0 bases, and 15 bases had no gene match. The CDR3 contains 20 residues. The germline V gene encodes CDR1 GEAIGNYY and CDR2 EKD. CDR3 protein: CACDTVSGGYPINDTDKLIF. The CDR3 bases are TGTGCCTGTGACACCGTTAGTGGGGGATACCCCATCAACGACACCGATAAACTCATCTTT.

Sample share makes this clone large (0.1 to 1%). The same CDR3 can be traced to other DNA sequences in this sample. The J gene is TRDJ1, the V gene TRDV2; 7 bases align to TRDD3. Losses at the gene ends were 3 bases for V and 0 bases for J; bases not matched to a gene: 9. CDR1 and CDR2 from the germline V gene are GEAIGNYY and EKD. The CDR3 has 16 amino acids. The CDR3 region is CACDSLLGSYTDKLIF. The DNA of the CDR3 is TGTGCCTGTGACTCGTTACTGGGGTCGTACACCGATAAACTCATCTTT.

In this sample, this clone turned up a few times. One junction end does not reproduce the germline sequence, and a read error may be involved. The CDR3 region has the DNA TGTGCCTGTGACACGGTTGGTCTGGGGGATACGCCTCGGTACACCGATACACTCATCTTT. Translation gives CACDTVGLGDTPRYTDTLIF. The rearrangement links TRDV2 to TRDJ1; 12 bases are a match to TRDD3. The CDR3 length is 20 residues. Germline V gene lookup returns CDR1 GEAIGNYY and CDR2 EKD.

This clone was recorded a few times. A read error is the likely source, as a far larger clone sits one nucleotide away. The chain has TRDV2 and TRDJ1; TRDD3 agrees at 12 bases. The germline V gene has CDR1 GEAIGNYY and CDR2 EKD. The CDR3 length is 17 residues. V dropped 5 bases and J dropped 0; count of bases not matched to a gene: 9. The CDR3 sequence is CACGAILGDTYTDKLIF. The CDR3, as DNA: TGTGCCTGTGGCGCCATACTGGGGGATACCTACACCGATAAACTCATCTTT.

Comment on this clone: A read error may be the cause here, since a much bigger clone is one base away. The sample contains more than one DNA sequence encoding this CDR3. The chain uses TRDV2 and TRDJ1; 10 bases match TRDD3. Germline V gene sequence: CDR1 GEAIGNYY, CDR2 EKD. This CDR3 comprises 18 residues. This CDR3 is CACDTIGGYEEYTDKLIF. Here the CDR3 DNA reads TGTGCCTGTGACACGATCGGGGGATACGAGGAGTACACCGACAAACTCATCTTT.

This clone was detected a few times. A clone one base away is much larger, so this may be a read error. The chain couples TRDV2 to TRDJ1; D gene uncertain. This CDR3 comprises 14 residues. CDR1 and CDR2 (germline): GEAIGNYY, EKD. Deletions cut 3 bases from V and 1 base from J, with 11 bases between. This CDR3 is CACDAVLTTDKLIF. The CDR3 coding sequence is TGTGCCTGTGACGCCGTCTTGACCACCGATAAACTCATCTTT.

As regards this clone: Other DNA variants within this sample encode the same CDR3. The V gene is TRDV2, the J gene TRDJ1, with 12 bases identical to TRDD3. V shed 3 bases, J shed 2 bases, and the junction held 6 bases outside the gene matches. The CDR3 runs to 16 residues. Germline V lookup: CDR1 GEAIGNYY, CDR2 EKD. The CDR3 DNA reads TGTGCCTGTGACCCGCTGGGGGATACGGAAACCGATAAACTCATCTTT. Residues: CACDPLGDTETDKLIF.

This clone occurred a few times. V and J are TRDV2 and TRDJ2; D uncertain. V was shortened by 0 bases and J by 3 bases, with 16 bases between the two germline ends. CDR3 length equals 17 residues. CDR1 is GEAIGNYY and CDR2 is EKD in the germline V gene. In DNA, the CDR3 is TGTGCCTGTGACACCTTAGCCGGGGCCCCGATGACAGCACAACTCTTCTTT. Protein product: CACDTLAGAPMTAQLFF.

This clone occurred a few times. A read error is the likely source, as a far larger clone sits one nucleotide away. The rearrangement uses TRDV2 and TRDJ1; 11 nucleotides match TRDD3. The CDR3 spans 20 residues. Germline lookup yields CDR1 GEAIGNYY and CDR2 EKD. The CDR3 DNA reads as TGTGCCCGTGACTCGGTACTGGGGGATAAGCCGAATAGTATTCCCCGAAAACTCATCTTT. Its protein is CARDSVLGDKPNSIPRKLIF.